This is a list of T cell receptor beta chains from one sample in a study of shared clonotypes between healthy human individuals. TCRdb's table, derived via immunoSEQ multiplex PCR, lists solely in-frame clones and lacks some. The table records more than 2,000,000 clones, roughly nine tenths of them present only once. What was sequenced was naive CD4+ T cells sorted from blood. The receptors were gathered from a man aged 18 to 29 in good health. CDR3s include the opening cysteine and the closing phenylalanine or tryptophan. D genes are given only for firm matches.

TRBV7-2,.,CASSLGGAAFYGYTF
TRBV19,.,CASSSSAYGYTF
TRBV29-1,TRBD1,CSVERQGNYGYTF
TRBV4-1,TRBD1,CASSQGDRSTDTQYF
TRBV7-9,.,CASSLEGGGPYEQYF
TRBV6-1,.,CASSEGQARFTDTQYF
TRBV7-9,.,CASSLELQETQYF
TRBV5-1,TRBD2,CASSLGEGYYNEQFF
TRBV2,TRBD2,CASRPGRTSSYEQYF
TRBV9,.,CASSSTNRQGYEQYF
TRBV6-6,TRBD2,CASSYPAGEQYF
TRBV28,.,CASSLGGSNEQYF
TRBV14,.,CASSPPGPSREQYF